This T cell receptor (beta chain) stems from a study of post-analysis software for immune sequencing data. General study points: Those samples that were prepared in the same batch co-clustered strongly by F measure. Multiple sclerosis patients had significantly lower normalized Chao1 diversity than controls. The study found TRBV5-6, TRBV5-1 and TRBV20-1 among several TRBV segments more frequent in patients than controls.

This clonotype came up a few times. Its antigen is unknown. The library was made from cDNA and included unique molecular identifiers. Out of roughly 1 to 10 million T cells, hundreds of thousands of cDNA molecules were generated. TCRdb used MiXCR to reprocess the PCR reads, holding one entry per CDR3 protein. The repertoire holds roughly 800,000 distinct CDR3 sequences, with approximately 57% as singletons. Germline CDR1 and CDR2: ENHRY and SYGVKD. CDR3 length: 19 residues. The junction had 14 bases not matched to a gene; V was cut back by 4 bases and J by 5 bases. The chain carries TRBV10-3 and TRBJ2-1, with 13 bases that match TRBD2. The sequence derives from a girl aged 5 to 17 with multiple sclerosis. Sequencing was carried out using blood. The CDR3 bases are TGTGCCATCAGTGTGATGGGACATCGGACTAGCGGGAGTGACAATGAGCAGTTCTTC. Residues: CAISVMGHRTSGSDNEQFF.